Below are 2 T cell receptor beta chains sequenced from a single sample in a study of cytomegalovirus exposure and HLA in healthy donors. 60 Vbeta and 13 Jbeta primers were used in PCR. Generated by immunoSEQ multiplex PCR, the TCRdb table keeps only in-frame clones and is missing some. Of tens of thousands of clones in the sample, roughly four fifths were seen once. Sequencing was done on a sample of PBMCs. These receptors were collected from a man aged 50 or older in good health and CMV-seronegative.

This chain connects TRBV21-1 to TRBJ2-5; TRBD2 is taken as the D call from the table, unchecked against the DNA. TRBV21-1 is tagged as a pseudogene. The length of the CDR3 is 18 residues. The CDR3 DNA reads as TGTGCCAGCAGCAAAGGGGATAGCGGGAGAGATAGTGGAGAGACCCAGTACTTC. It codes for CASSKGDSGRDSGETQYF.

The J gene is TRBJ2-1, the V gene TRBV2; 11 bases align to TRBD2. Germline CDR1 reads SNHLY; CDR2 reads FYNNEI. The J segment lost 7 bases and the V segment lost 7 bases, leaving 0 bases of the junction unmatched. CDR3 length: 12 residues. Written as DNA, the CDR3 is TGTGCCAGCACTAGCGGGGGGAATGAGCAGTTCTTC. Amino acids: CASTSGGNEQFF.